These 9 T cell receptor beta chains share one sample of origin, sequenced in a study of blood T cells in healthy people across ages. A second PCR of roughly 7 to 11 cycles used a sample-barcoded 5' primer and a J-beta primer mix. In TCRdb, the 5' RACE reads were re-called with MiXCR into one record per CDR3 protein. The repertoire holds approximately 880,000 distinct CDR3 sequences, with 40% to 60% as singletons. Sequenced material: blood. The receptors stem from a man younger than 40 in good health.

This chain links TRBV6-2 or TRBV6-3 with TRBJ1-1, with a weak D call TRBD1 (5 bases). CDR1 MNHEY and CDR2 SVGEGT come from the germline V gene. This CDR3 spans 16 amino acids. Between the trimmed V and J ends, which lost 8 bases and 0 bases, there was a span of 19 bases. The CDR3: CASGEVGTRLNTEAFF. In nucleotides, the CDR3 is TGTGCCAGCGGGGAGGTGGGGACCAGATTGAACACTGAAGCTTTCTTT.

The chain is built from TRBV7-2 and TRBJ1-2; D is ambiguous. CDR3 size: 13 residues. The germline V and J ends were trimmed by 5 bases and 4 bases, with 11 bases remaining between them. Germline V gives CDR1 SGHTA, CDR2 FQGNSA. The CDR3 loop reads CASSETLIYGYTF. The CDR3 DNA is TGTGCCAGCAGCGAAACACTCATCTATGGCTACACCTTC.

The V gene is TRBV3-1, the J gene TRBJ2-7; 12 bases align to TRBD2. Germline CDR1 and CDR2: LGHDT and YNNKEL (reference sequence). The trim removed 5 bases at V and 2 bases at J, leaving 4 bases unmatched. The CDR3 has 15 residues. CDR3 nucleotides: TGTGCCAGCAGCTCAGGACTAGCGGGGACCTACGAGCAGTACTTC. Protein product: CASSSGLAGTYEQYF.

V and J are TRBV4-1 and TRBJ2-1; possible D gene TRBD1, 6 bases. Gene TRBJ2-7 matches the end of the DNA better, so the J call may be wrong. The CDR3 totals 19 residues. Per germline, CDR1 MGHRA and CDR2 YSYEKL. This chain's CDR3 is CASSHPGQSESPSYNEQYF. The DNA of the CDR3 is TGCGCCAGCAGCCACCCGGGACAAAGTGAGTCTCCCTCCTACAATGAGCAGTACTTC.

The table lists this clonotype with a few counts. The gene calls are TRBV20-1 and TRBJ2-5; D is unclear. The germline gives CDR1 DFQATT, CDR2 SNEGSKA (reference sequence). V lost 2 bases to trimming and J lost 1 base, with 5 bases between them. This CDR3 is 12 amino acids long. The CDR3 is CSARPAQETQYF. The CDR3 DNA follows: TGCAGTGCTAGACCAGCCCAAGAGACCCAGTACTTC.

This clonotype appeared once. V gene TRBV20-1 combines with J gene TRBJ2-1; the match to TRBD2 covers 9 bases. Trimming at V came to 3 bases and at J to 14 bases, leaving 8 bases not matched to a gene. This CDR3 is built from 12 residues. In germline, CDR1 is DFQATT, CDR2 SNEGSKA (reference sequence). CDR3 nucleotide sequence: TGCAGTGCTAGCCAAGCGGGAGGAAATGAGTTCTTC. Its protein product is CSASQAGGNEFF.

This chain uses TRBV5-5 with TRBJ1-5, with D unresolved. Germline V gene sequence: CDR1 SGHKS, CDR2 YYEKEE (reference sequence). V lost 4 bases and J lost 7, with 21 bases in between. The CDR3 spans 16 residues. The CDR3 DNA sequence: TGTGCCAGCAGCCCCGGAGGCATGCCGGGCCGGCAGCCCCAGCATTTT. It specifies CASSPGGMPGRQPQHF. Full variable domain (missing parts from reference TRBV5-5 and TRBJ1-5): DAGVTQSPTHLIKTRGQQVTLRCSPISGHKSVSWYQQVLGQGPQFIFQYYEKEERGRGNFPDRFSARQFPNYSSELNVNALLLGDSALYLCASSPGGMPGRQPQHFGDGTRLSIL.

The genes are TRBV20-1 and TRBJ2-7; 13 bases line up with TRBD2. With the DNA end fitting TRBJ2-5 better, the J assignment may be wrong. The CDR3 consists of 20 residues. CDR1 DFQATT and CDR2 SNEGSKA come from the germline V gene (reference sequence). The CDR3 nucleotides read TGCAGTGCTAGAGACATCGAGACCGGGACTAGCGGGGTTAGGGGAGAGACCCAGTACTTC. Translated, it gives CSARDIETGTSGVRGETQYF.

V usage is TRBV6-1 and J usage is TRBJ1-5, with a tentative D call TRBD1 (5 bases). Germline values: CDR1 MNHNS, CDR2 SASEGT. Trimming removed 1 base from V and 0 bases from J, with 10 bases in between. This CDR3 region has 16 residues. CDR3 amino acids: CASSEGQGYSNQPQHF. The DNA of the CDR3 is TGTGCCAGCAGTGAAGGGCAGGGCTATAGCAATCAGCCCCAGCATTTT.